This note documents a single T cell receptor beta chain sequence. Different DNA sequences within this sample yield the same CDR3. Here immunoSEQ multiplex PCR was the method, and the copy in TCRdb shows in-frame clones only, minus some. The data show about 84,000 clones, around 94% seen once. These data belong to a study of T cell changes during pregnancy in multiple sclerosis. This CDR3 has 15 amino acids. V was pared by 1 base and J by 0 bases, with 11 bases between. CDR1 is SGHNT, CDR2 YYREEE, per germline (reference sequence). The sample in question was peripheral blood, obtained in the second trimester of pregnancy. The receptor's source is a female donor in good health, enrolled as a control in a pregnancy study. V gene TRBV5-4 combines with J gene TRBJ2-7; the D is unclear. The CDR3 nucleotides read TGTGCCAGCAGCTTGTCTCCGGGTAGCTCCTACGAGCAGTACTTC. It translates to CASSLSPGSSYEQYF.